One sample yielded the 8 T cell receptor beta chains listed below, sequenced in a study of blood T cell repertoires in COVID-19. The assay was immunoSEQ multiplex PCR, and TCRdb's table has in-frame clones only and misses some. The data show 40,000 to 50,000 clones, 70% to 85% seen once. The specimen was peripheral blood. These receptors were taken from a man between 70 and 80 years old with acute or convalescent COVID-19.

CDR3 DNA: TGTGCCAGCAGCTTAGTGACTAGCGGTTACGAGCAGTACTTC. Protein: CASSLVTSGYEQYF. V and J are TRBV7-2 and TRBJ2-7, with 9 positions matching TRBD2. Germline V gene data show CDR1 as SGHTA and CDR2 as FQGNSA. The V and J ends lost 1 base and 4 bases, in that order; junction bases with no gene match: 2. This CDR3 region has 14 residues. Full variable domain (missing parts from reference TRBV7-2 and TRBJ2-7): GAGVSQSPSNKVTEKGKDVELRCDPISGHTALYWYRQSLGQGLEFLIYFQGNSAPDKSGLPSDRFSAERTGGSVSTLTIQRTQQEDSAVYLCASSLVTSGYEQYFGPGTRLTVT.

This sequence joins TRBV6-5 and TRBJ1-1; a possible D gene is TRBD1 (5 bases). CDR3 length: 15 residues. V lost 0 bases, J lost 6 bases, and 14 bases lay in between. CDR1 MNHEY and CDR2 SVGAGI come from the germline V gene. The CDR3 DNA reads as TGTGCCAGCAGTTACTCGATGGGGCGCGGAGCTGAAGCTTTCTTT. It translates to CASSYSMGRGAEAFF.

The genes are TRBV18 and TRBJ2-3; TRBD1 matches 8 bases. J was trimmed by 1 base and V by 5 bases; bases with no gene match: 2. Germline V gene sequence: CDR1 KGHSH, CDR2 LQKENI. The length of the CDR3 is 14 residues. The CDR3 reads CASSKDRGTDTQYF. CDR3 nucleotides: TGTGCCAGCTCAAAGGACAGGGGCACAGATACGCAGTATTTT.

The V call is TRBV7-2, the J call TRBJ1-2; a possible D gene is TRBD1 (6 bases). Between the trimmed V and J ends, which lost 5 bases and 8 bases, there was a span of 18 bases. CDR1 and CDR2 (germline): SGHTA, FQGNSA. This CDR3 spans 14 amino acids. CDR3 DNA sequence: TGTGCCAGCAGCCCCGGATTTTCAGGGGCGGGCTACACCTTC. Translation gives CASSPGFSGAGYTF.

The chain is built from TRBV29-1 and TRBJ2-7; 7 bases line up with TRBD2. Germline-derived CDR1 and CDR2 are SQVTM and ANQGSEA. Trimming removed 6 bases from V and 5 bases from J; junction bases left unmatched: 7. The CDR3 loop spans 12 amino acids. The CDR3 is CSVGSGIHEQYF. CDR3 DNA: TGCAGCGTCGGAAGCGGGATCCACGAGCAGTACTTC.

The CDR3 protein is CASSSRTDPWEQYF. CDR3 in DNA: TGTGCCAGCAGTTCCCGGACAGACCCCTGGGAGCAGTACTTC. J is TRBJ2-7 and V is TRBV27; D possibly corresponds to TRBD1 (6 bases). The V gene's germline CDR1 is MNHEY and CDR2 SMNVEV (reference sequence). V lost 4 bases and J lost 7, with 17 bases in between. The CDR3 is 14 residues long.

The chain is built from TRBV6-2 or TRBV6-3 and TRBJ1-1; 9 bases map to TRBD1. V lost 0 bases and J lost 5; bases outside the gene matches: 10. This CDR3 spans 17 amino acids. Germline CDR1 MNHEY, CDR2 SVGEGT. CDR3 residues: CASSYSISRTGATEAFF. The CDR3 coding sequence is TGTGCCAGCAGTTACTCGATAAGCAGGACAGGGGCGACTGAAGCTTTCTTT.

This clone is medium-sized in the sample. The chain has TRBV7-9 and TRBJ2-7; D gene uncertain. Trimming removed 4 bases at V and 3 bases at J, with 7 bases between. Germline loops: CDR1 SEHNR, CDR2 FQNEAQ (reference sequence). The CDR3 spans 12 residues. CDR3 sequence (DNA): TGTGCCAGCAGCTCACAGAACTACGAGCAGTACTTC. It specifies CASSSQNYEQYF.